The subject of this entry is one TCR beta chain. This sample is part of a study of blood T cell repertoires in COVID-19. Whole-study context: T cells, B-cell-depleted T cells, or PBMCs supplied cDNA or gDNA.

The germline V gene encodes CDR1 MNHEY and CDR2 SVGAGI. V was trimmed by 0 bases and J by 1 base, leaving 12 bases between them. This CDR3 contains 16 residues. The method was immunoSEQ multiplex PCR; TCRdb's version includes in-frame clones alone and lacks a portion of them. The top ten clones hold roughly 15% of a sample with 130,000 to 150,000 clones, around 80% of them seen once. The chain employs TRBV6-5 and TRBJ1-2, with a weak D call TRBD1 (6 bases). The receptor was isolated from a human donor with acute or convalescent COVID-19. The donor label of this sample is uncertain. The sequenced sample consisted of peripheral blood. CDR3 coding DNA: TGTGCCAGCAGTTACTCACAGGGACCCCTTAACTATGGCTACACCTTC. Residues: CASSYSQGPLNYGYTF.